Listed below are T cell receptor beta chains from one sample, sequenced in a study of PD-L1 blockade in urothelial cancer. TCRdb's copy holds only in-frame clones and misses some; the assay was immunoSEQ multiplex PCR. This repertoire shows some 45,000 clones, over 75% found once; its top ten account for 25%. The sample in question was PBMCs, obtained around atezolizumab (anti-PD-L1) treatment. The receptors derive from a donor at least 40 years old with urothelial cancer. Each CDR3 is given with its conserved first and last residue. Fields, in order: clone size, D gene, J gene, V gene, CDR3 DNA, CDR3 protein. The D gene is left open where the match is weak. Expanded clones are given a class, and other clones once, few, many or no size at all.

NA | NA | TRBJ2-1 | TRBV11-2 | TGTGCCAGCAGCCCTAGGACAGACCCCCAACGGAATGAGCAGTTCTTC | CASSPRTDPQRNEQFF
NA | NA | TRBJ2-5 | TRBV27 | TGTGCCAGCAGTTTATGGGCCACTAGTGCGGAAGAGACCCAGTACTTC | CASSLWATSAEETQYF
NA | TRBD2 | TRBJ2-3 | TRBV7-2 | TGTGCCAGCAGCTTAGCGAATTTGGGACTAGCGGGAGGGCCCGGGAGCACAGATACGCAGTATTTT | CASSLANLGLAGGPGSTDTQYF
NA | NA | TRBJ1-1 | TRBV9 | TGTGCCAGCAGCGTAGGGCAAATGAACACTGAAGCTTTCTTT | CASSVGQMNTEAFF
NA | NA | TRBJ1-4 | TRBV7-9 | TGTGCCACAAGTCCGGGGAGAACTAATGAAAAACTGTTTTTT | CATSPGRTNEKLFF
once | NA | TRBJ1-4 | TRBV2 | TGTGCCAGCAGTGAAGCACGCAGACTGTTTTTT | CASSEARRLFF
NA | TRBD2 | TRBJ2-2 | TRBV19 | TGTGCCAGTAGTACATCCTTCGCTAGCGGGAGGTCCCCCCCCGGGGAGCTGTTTTTT | CASSTSFASGRSPPGELFF
NA | TRBD1 | TRBJ1-2 | TRBV5-4 | TGTGCCAGCAGCTTACGGACAGGGACTAACTATGGCTACACCTTC | CASSLRTGTNYGYTF
NA | NA | TRBJ2-6 | TRBV4-1 | TGCGCCAGCAGCCCGTTCGGTTTTGGGGCCAACGTCCTGACTTTC | CASSPFGFGANVLTF
NA | NA | TRBJ2-1 | TRBV4-3 | TGCGCCAGCAGCCCGGAGGATAGCTCCTACAATGAGCAGTTCTTC | CASSPEDSSYNEQFF
NA | NA | TRBJ2-1 | TRBV13 | TGTGCCAGCAGCCCCGGACTCGCCGAGGTAGGAGGTGAGCAGTTCTTC | CASSPGLAEVGGEQFF
NA | TRBD2 | TRBJ2-5 | TRBV28 | TGTGCCAGCAGTTTATCCAGCGGGAGGGCCAGTTGGGCCCAGTACTTC | CASSLSSGRASWAQYF
NA | NA | TRBJ1-2 | TRBV20-1 | TGCAGCCTGGCCGCTAACTATGGCTACACCTTC | CSLAANYGYTF
NA | NA | TRBJ2-5 | TRBV4-2 | TGTGCCAGCAGCCAGCGCAGGGTCCAAGAGACCCAGTACTTC | CASSQRRVQETQYF
NA | NA | TRBJ1-4 | TRBV2 | TGTGCCAGCAGGCGGGGGCAGGGAAGTGAAAAACTGTTTTTT | CASRRGQGSEKLFF
NA | NA | TRBJ2-7 | TRBV5-1 | TGCGCCAGCAGCTTGACGGCAGGGTCAGGCGAGCAGTACTTC | CASSLTAGSGEQYF
NA | NA | TRBJ2-7 | TRBV19 | TGTGCCAGTAGTATGGGAGGGGGGCCAGCCTACGAGCAGTACTTC | CASSMGGGPAYEQYF
NA | NA | TRBJ1-1 | TRBV7-9 | TGTGCCAGCCGGACGGGGGTCGTCACTGAAGCTTTCTTT | CASRTGVVTEAFF